The clone carrying this TCR beta chain was observed a single time. PCR was performed using 60 Vbeta and 13 Jbeta primers. Assay: immunoSEQ multiplex PCR; the TCRdb copy retains only in-frame clones and omits some. The table lists about 140,000 clones, about 85% of them singletons, with 2.5% to 3.5% in the top ten. These data come from a study of cytomegalovirus exposure and HLA in healthy donors. This CDR3 region has 16 residues. The germline CDR1 and CDR2 sequences are SGHTA and FQGNSA. V shed 3 bases, J shed 2 bases, and the junction held 9 bases outside the gene matches. Sequenced sample: PBMCs. The TCR originated in a female donor in good health and CMV-seronegative. This chain links TRBV7-2 with TRBJ1-2; 7 bases line up with TRBD1. CDR3 nucleotide sequence: TGTGCCAGCAGCTTTGACAGGGAGCCTCTAAACTATGGCTACACCTTC. Translating it yields CASSFDREPLNYGYTF.